One and the same sample provided the 2 T cell receptor beta chains below, sequenced in a study of siplizumab effects on memory and regulatory T cells. Libraries were prepared by immunoSEQ multiplex PCR; TCRdb keeps only in-frame clonotypes and omits some of them. The repertoire consists of some 100,000 clones, with roughly 96% occurring once and the leading ten covering 0.025% to 0.035%. Sequenced sample: naive CD4+ T cells sorted from blood. These receptors were obtained from a human donor in good health.

The V gene is TRBV19, the J gene TRBJ1-2; D unclear. The CDR3 spans 15 residues. Germline V CDR1 and CDR2: LNHDA, SQIVND (reference sequence). V lost 3 bases to trimming and J lost 2 bases, with 13 bases between them. The CDR3 region has the DNA TGTGCCAGTAGTATTCAATCGACGGTCAACTATGGCTACACCTTC. This sequence encodes CASSIQSTVNYGYTF.

The chain is built from TRBV7-3 and TRBJ2-7; D is possibly TRBD1 (6 bases). CDR1 is SGHTA and CDR2 is FQGTGA in the germline V gene. Deletions cut 5 bases from V and 5 bases from J, with 16 bases between. The CDR3 spans 14 residues. The CDR3 region has the DNA TGTGCCAGCAGCCCGCTGGGGGCCGGGGACGAGCAGTACTTC. It specifies CASSPLGAGDEQYF.